These 11 T cell receptor beta chains share one sample of origin, sequenced in a study of beta chain features in type 1 diabetes. Investigators reverse transcribed all isolated RNA, so they sequenced expressed TCRB transcripts. Repertoires were generated with immunoSEQ multiplex PCR, while TCRdb's copy carries only in-frame clones and drops some. Of 900,000 or so clones listed, 17% are singletons. Source material: naive CD4+ T cells from blood. The receptor source for this set is a woman younger than 35 in good health.

This clone was detected only a few times. The chain joins TRBV2 to TRBJ2-5; D remains ambiguous. V was trimmed by 5 bases and J by 7 bases, leaving 20 bases between them. Germline V gene sequence: CDR1 SNHLY, CDR2 FYNNEI. The CDR3 sequence is 15 residues long. The CDR3 bases are TGTGCCAGCAGTTCCTCCGACCCCAATATCGGGACCCAGTACTTC. This translates into CASSSSDPNIGTQYF.

This clone has only a few counts. This rearrangement joins TRBV18 to TRBJ1-2, with D unresolved. Germline CDR1 and CDR2: KGHSH and LQKENI. The CDR3 has 15 amino acids. Trimming removed 6 bases at V and 1 base at J, with 15 bases between. The CDR3 sequence is CASSPRGMDNYGYTF. The CDR3 DNA reads TGTGCCAGCTCCCCTCGAGGGATGGATAACTATGGCTACACCTTC. Full variable domain (missing parts from reference TRBV18 and TRBJ1-2): NAGVMQNPRHLVRRRGQEARLRCSPMKGHSHVYWYRQLPEEGLKFMVYLQKENIIDESGMPKERFSAEFPKEGPSILRIQQVVRGDSAAYFCASSPRGMDNYGYTFGSGTRLTVV.

This chain connects TRBV15 to TRBJ2-7; D gene uncertain. This CDR3 contains 14 residues. Deletions cut 3 bases from V and 0 bases from J, with 9 bases between. CDR1 and CDR2 from the germline V gene are LNHNV and YYDKDF (reference sequence). The CDR3, as DNA: TGTGCCACCAGCAGCCAATTAGGCTCCTACGAGCAGTACTTC. This codes for CATSSQLGSYEQYF.

This clone came up a few times. The chain employs TRBV9 and TRBJ2-6; D unresolved. The CDR3 spans 17 residues. Germline lookup yields CDR1 SGDLS and CDR2 YYNGEE. The V and J ends lost 0 bases and 2 bases respectively, with 12 bases between them. DNA of the CDR3: TGTGCCAGCAGCGTAGCGGCACGGGCGGCTGGGGCCAACGTCCTGACTTTC. Encoded protein: CASSVAARAAGANVLTF.

This clone was recorded a few times. The genes are TRBV9 and TRBJ2-7; 7 nucleotides agree with TRBD1. V trimming: 3 bases; J trimming: 1 base; junction bases outside the gene matches: 4. The germline V gene has CDR1 SGDLS and CDR2 YYNGEE. CDR3 size: 14 residues. The CDR3 DNA reads as TGTGCCAGCAGCGCGTCGACAGGGTCCTACGAGCAGTACTTC. Translation: CASSASTGSYEQYF.

This sequence joins TRBV4-3 and TRBJ2-1; possibly TRBD2 for D (6 bases). Between the trimmed V and J ends, which lost 3 bases and 0 bases, there was a span of 12 bases. Germline-derived CDR1 and CDR2 are LGHNA and YSLEER. This CDR3 is built from 16 residues. The CDR3 bases are TGCGCCAGCAGCCAGCTTACTAGCAGCTCCTACAATGAGCAGTTCTTC. It is translated as CASSQLTSSSYNEQFF.

This clone was recorded a few times. CDR3 amino acids: CASSPRDNYTF. In DNA, the CDR3 is TGTGCCAGCAGCCCTAGGGACAACTACACCTTC. V gene TRBV7-9 combines with J gene TRBJ1-2; D might be TRBD1 (6 bases). V was clipped by 5 bases and J by 10 bases, with 11 bases between them. The CDR3 consists of 11 residues. Germline CDR1 SEHNR, CDR2 FQNEAQ (reference sequence).

The J gene is TRBJ2-5, the V gene TRBV6-5, with D uncertain. The assigned J gene may be wrong: the sequence end matches TRBJ2-7 better. This CDR3 contains 11 residues. Per the germline V gene, CDR1 is MNHEY and CDR2 is SVGAGI. The CDR3 here is CASSYGHEQYF. The CDR3 DNA is TGTGCCAGCAGTTACGGCCACGAGCAGTACTTC.

The chain couples TRBV9 to TRBJ2-3, with 8 positions matching TRBD2. V lost 6 bases to trimming and J lost 1 base; unmatched junction nucleotides: 4. CDR1 is SGDLS and CDR2 is YYNGEE in the germline V gene. The CDR3 extends over 14 amino acids. The CDR3 sequence is CASTSGPGTDTQYF. The CDR3 nucleotides are TGTGCCAGCACTAGCGGGCCTGGCACAGATACGCAGTATTTT. Looking up the rest from reference TRBV9 and TRBJ2-3 gives the full variable domain: DSGVTQTPKHLITATGQRVTLRCSPRSGDLSVYWYQQSLDQGLQFLIQYYNGEERAKGNILERFSAQQFPDLHSELNLSSLELGDSALYFCASTSGPGTDTQYFGPGTRLTVL.

V is TRBV6-6 and J is TRBJ2-1; 9 bases map to TRBD1. The CDR3 is 13 amino acids. In germline, CDR1 is MNHNY, CDR2 SVGAGI (reference sequence). The ends lost 11 bases at V and 3 bases at J; junction bases unmatched: 5. The CDR3 DNA reads as TGTGCCCTCCGGGACAGGGTCTACAATGAGCAGTTCTTC. Its translation: CALRDRVYNEQFF.

This clone was detected a few times. This sequence joins TRBV6-5 and TRBJ2-5; the D gene is possibly TRBD1 (7 bases). Germline V gene sequence: CDR1 MNHEY, CDR2 SVGAGI. The CDR3 length is 16 residues. The germline V and J ends were trimmed by 4 bases and 2 bases, with 17 bases remaining between them. The CDR3 region has the DNA TGTGCCAGCAGTTCAGGGGGACAGACTAGGCAAGAGACCCAGTACTTC. Translation: CASSSGGQTRQETQYF.